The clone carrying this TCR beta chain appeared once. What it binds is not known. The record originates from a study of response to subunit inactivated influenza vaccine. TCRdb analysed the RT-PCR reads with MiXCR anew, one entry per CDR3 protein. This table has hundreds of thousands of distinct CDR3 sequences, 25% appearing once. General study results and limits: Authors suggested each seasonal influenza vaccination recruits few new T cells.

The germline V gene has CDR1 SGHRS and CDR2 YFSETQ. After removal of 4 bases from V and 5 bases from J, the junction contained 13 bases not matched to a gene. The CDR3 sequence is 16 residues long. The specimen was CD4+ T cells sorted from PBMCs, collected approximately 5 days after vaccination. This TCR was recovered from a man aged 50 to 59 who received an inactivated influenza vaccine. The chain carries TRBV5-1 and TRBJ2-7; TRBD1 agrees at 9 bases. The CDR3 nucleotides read TGCGCCAGCAGCCAGGGAGGTGGGACAGGGTTCGACGAGCAGTACTTC. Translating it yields CASSQGGGTGFDEQYF.